This is a list of T cell receptor beta chains from one sample in a study of technical replicates of blood from a few donors. Clones were sequenced by immunoSEQ multiplex PCR, and TCRdb holds only the in-frame ones, with some missing. This repertoire shows about 80,000 clones, approximately 93% found once; its top ten account for over 0.4%. Material for sequencing was T cells isolated from PBMCs. These receptors were obtained from a human donor in good health. Both conserved end residues are part of each CDR3. A D gene is named only where the DNA matches it firmly. Some rows mark clone size as missing; the rest say once, few, many or name a class of expanded clone.

clone_size: NA
d_call: TRBD2
j_call: TRBJ2-7
v_call: TRBV11-3
cdr3_aa: CASSSHYGLAGGSYEQYF
cdr3_nt: TGTGCCAGCAGCTCCCACTATGGACTAGCGGGAGGTTCCTACGAGCAGTACTTC

clone_size: NA
d_call: TRBD2
j_call: TRBJ2-7
v_call: TRBV28
cdr3_aa: CASSLHGGRQLRGEQYF
cdr3_nt: TGTGCCAGCAGTTTACACGGCGGGAGGCAACTAAGGGGAGAGCAGTACTTC

clone_size: NA
d_call: TRBD1
j_call: TRBJ1-3
v_call: TRBV19
cdr3_aa: CASSISRGPGNTIYF
cdr3_nt: TGTGCCAGTAGTATATCAAGGGGGCCTGGAAACACCATATATTTT

clone_size: NA
d_call: NA
j_call: TRBJ2-2
v_call: TRBV7-3
cdr3_aa: CASSLELTGELFF
cdr3_nt: TGTGCCAGCAGCTTAGAACTCACCGGGGAGCTGTTTTTT

clone_size: NA
d_call: TRBD1
j_call: TRBJ1-4
v_call: TRBV5-6
cdr3_aa: CASSFRSHRGEKLFF
cdr3_nt: TGTGCCAGCAGCTTCCGATCCCACAGGGGAGAAAAACTGTTTTTT

clone_size: few
d_call: TRBD1
j_call: TRBJ2-1
v_call: TRBV19
cdr3_aa: CASNRGRSLHNEQFF
cdr3_nt: TGTGCCAGTAACAGGGGGCGATCCCTTCACAATGAGCAGTTCTTC

clone_size: NA
d_call: NA
j_call: TRBJ2-5
v_call: TRBV9
cdr3_aa: CASSDAAGQQETQYF
cdr3_nt: TGTGCCAGCAGCGACGCGGCCGGACAGCAAGAGACCCAGTACTTC

clone_size: NA
d_call: TRBD2
j_call: TRBJ2-7
v_call: TRBV6-6
cdr3_aa: CASSLAGVREQYF
cdr3_nt: TGTGCCAGCAGTTTAGCGGGAGTGAGGGAGCAGTACTTC

clone_size: NA
d_call: NA
j_call: TRBJ2-3
v_call: TRBV7-9
cdr3_aa: CASRAGTSTDTQYF
cdr3_nt: TGTGCCAGCAGAGCAGGGACTAGCACAGATACGCAGTATTTT

clone_size: NA
d_call: NA
j_call: TRBJ2-7
v_call: TRBV27
cdr3_aa: CASWGPGEQYF
cdr3_nt: TGTGCCAGCTGGGGCCCCGGAGAGCAGTACTTC

clone_size: NA
d_call: TRBD2
j_call: TRBJ2-7
v_call: TRBV14
cdr3_aa: CASSPLAGGPYEQYF
cdr3_nt: TGTGCCAGCAGCCCATTAGCGGGAGGGCCCTACGAGCAGTACTTC

clone_size: NA
d_call: TRBD2
j_call: TRBJ2-3
v_call: TRBV2
cdr3_aa: CASSQLASSTDTQYF
cdr3_nt: TGTGCCAGCAGCCAACTAGCGTCTAGCACAGATACGCAGTATTTT

clone_size: NA
d_call: NA
j_call: TRBJ1-1
v_call: TRBV19
cdr3_aa: CASSPYRARTRAEAFF
cdr3_nt: TGTGCCAGTAGTCCATACAGGGCACGAACTAGGGCTGAAGCTTTCTTT

clone_size: NA
d_call: NA
j_call: TRBJ2-1
v_call: TRBV2
cdr3_aa: CASRGDTDNEQFF
cdr3_nt: TGTGCCAGCAGGGGGGACACAGACAATGAGCAGTTCTTC

clone_size: NA
d_call: NA
j_call: TRBJ1-3
v_call: TRBV9
cdr3_aa: CASSVAPGDSGNTIYF
cdr3_nt: TGTGCCAGCAGCGTAGCCCCGGGGGACTCTGGAAACACCATATATTTT

clone_size: NA
d_call: TRBD1
j_call: TRBJ1-5
v_call: TRBV30
cdr3_aa: CAWAMPGDRGNQPQHF
cdr3_nt: TGTGCCTGGGCCATGCCAGGGGACAGGGGCAATCAGCCCCAGCATTTT

clone_size: NA
d_call: TRBD2
j_call: TRBJ2-7
v_call: TRBV7-8
cdr3_aa: CASSLVRAGGLSYEQYF
cdr3_nt: TGTGCCAGCAGCTTAGTCCGCGCGGGAGGTCTCTCCTACGAGCAGTACTTC

clone_size: NA
d_call: NA
j_call: TRBJ2-7
v_call: TRBV27
cdr3_aa: CASSGTGGAYEQYF
cdr3_nt: TGTGCCAGCAGTGGGACTGGGGGGGCTTACGAGCAGTACTTC

clone_size: NA
d_call: NA
j_call: TRBJ2-7
v_call: TRBV29-1
cdr3_aa: CSARGHVAYEQYF
cdr3_nt: TGCAGCGCTCGAGGACACGTTGCATACGAGCAGTACTTC

clone_size: NA
d_call: TRBD1
j_call: TRBJ1-2
v_call: TRBV27
cdr3_aa: CASSLFPGQGPGGYTF
cdr3_nt: TGTGCCAGCAGTTTATTCCCGGGACAGGGTCCCGGTGGCTACACCTTC

clone_size: NA
d_call: TRBD2
j_call: TRBJ2-1
v_call: TRBV10-3
cdr3_aa: CAISELASGSHNEQFF
cdr3_nt: TGTGCCATCAGTGAATTAGCTAGCGGGAGCCACAATGAGCAGTTCTTC

clone_size: NA
d_call: TRBD1
j_call: TRBJ1-5
v_call: TRBV6-5
cdr3_aa: CASSRTGGNQPQHF
cdr3_nt: TGTGCCAGCAGTCGGACAGGAGGCAATCAGCCCCAGCATTTT

clone_size: once
d_call: NA
j_call: TRBJ2-1
v_call: TRBV9
cdr3_aa: CASSVRVDLGNEQFF
cdr3_nt: TGTGCCAGCAGCGTTAGAGTTGACCTAGGTAATGAGCAGTTCTTC

clone_size: NA
d_call: TRBD2
j_call: TRBJ2-7
v_call: TRBV20-1
cdr3_aa: CSARTSGEQYF
cdr3_nt: TGCAGTGCTCGGACTAGCGGCGAGCAGTACTTC

clone_size: NA
d_call: TRBD1
j_call: TRBJ1-2
v_call: TRBV4-3
cdr3_aa: CASSQAEQGAGYTF
cdr3_nt: TGCGCCAGCAGCCAAGCCGAACAGGGGGCTGGCTACACCTTC

clone_size: NA
d_call: TRBD2
j_call: TRBJ2-1
v_call: TRBV5-1
cdr3_aa: CASSFYLAGGGNEQFF
cdr3_nt: TGCGCCAGCAGCTTTTATCTAGCGGGAGGAGGGAATGAGCAGTTCTTC

clone_size: NA
d_call: NA
j_call: TRBJ1-1
v_call: TRBV6-1
cdr3_aa: CASSFEGNTEAFF
cdr3_nt: TGTGCCAGCAGTTTTGAGGGGAACACTGAAGCTTTCTTT

clone_size: few
d_call: NA
j_call: TRBJ2-7
v_call: TRBV5-5
cdr3_aa: CASSLNRAGYEQYF
cdr3_nt: TGTGCCAGCAGCTTGAACAGGGCGGGCTACGAGCAGTACTTC

clone_size: NA
d_call: TRBD2
j_call: TRBJ2-7
v_call: TRBV9
cdr3_aa: CASSVDLAGGYYEQYF
cdr3_nt: TGTGCCAGCAGCGTAGACCTAGCGGGAGGGTACTACGAGCAGTACTTC

clone_size: NA
d_call: NA
j_call: TRBJ1-4
v_call: TRBV28
cdr3_aa: CASRGSEKLFF
cdr3_nt: TGTGCCAGCAGGGGGAGTGAAAAACTGTTTTTT

clone_size: NA
d_call: NA
j_call: TRBJ2-7
v_call: TRBV27
cdr3_aa: CASSLWLGDEQYF
cdr3_nt: TGTGCCAGCAGTTTATGGCTAGGGGACGAGCAGTACTTC

clone_size: NA
d_call: NA
j_call: TRBJ1-3
v_call: TRBV11-3
cdr3_aa: CASSVGTGNTIYF
cdr3_nt: TGTGCCAGCAGCGTCGGGACTGGAAACACCATATATTTT

clone_size: NA
d_call: NA
j_call: TRBJ2-7
v_call: TRBV6-1
cdr3_aa: CASSRDWRGYEQYF
cdr3_nt: TGTGCCAGCAGTAGAGACTGGCGGGGCTACGAGCAGTACTTC

clone_size: NA
d_call: NA
j_call: TRBJ2-7
v_call: TRBV6-1
cdr3_aa: CASNSMTYEQYF
cdr3_nt: TGTGCTAGCAACTCAATGACCTACGAGCAGTACTTC

clone_size: NA
d_call: TRBD1
j_call: TRBJ1-5
v_call: TRBV4-1
cdr3_aa: CASSRTGEGQPQHF
cdr3_nt: TGCGCCAGCAGCCGGACAGGGGAAGGACAGCCCCAGCATTTT

clone_size: NA
d_call: NA
j_call: TRBJ2-5
v_call: TRBV7-2
cdr3_aa: CASSLAPGSQTQYF
cdr3_nt: TGTGCCAGCAGCTTAGCCCCGGGAAGTCAGACCCAGTACTTC

clone_size: NA
d_call: TRBD1
j_call: TRBJ1-5
v_call: TRBV7-2
cdr3_aa: CASSLAGQGNQPQHF
cdr3_nt: TGTGCCAGCAGCTTAGCGGGACAGGGTAATCAGCCCCAGCATTTT

clone_size: NA
d_call: TRBD2
j_call: TRBJ2-2
v_call: TRBV6-5
cdr3_aa: CASYTSGRNGELFF
cdr3_nt: TGTGCCAGCTACACTAGCGGGAGAAACGGGGAGCTGTTTTTT

clone_size: NA
d_call: NA
j_call: TRBJ1-1
v_call: TRBV5-6
cdr3_aa: CASSWDILNTEAFF
cdr3_nt: TGTGCCAGCAGCTGGGACATTCTGAACACTGAAGCTTTCTTT

clone_size: NA
d_call: NA
j_call: TRBJ2-7
v_call: TRBV6-6
cdr3_aa: CASSLSSYEQYF
cdr3_nt: TGTGCCAGCAGCCTGAGCTCCTACGAGCAGTACTTC

clone_size: once
d_call: TRBD2
j_call: TRBJ2-1
v_call: TRBV30
cdr3_aa: CAWSRTSGSGPYNEQFF
cdr3_nt: TGTGCCTGGAGTCGGACTAGCGGGAGCGGGCCCTACAATGAGCAGTTCTTC

clone_size: NA
d_call: TRBD1
j_call: TRBJ1-2
v_call: TRBV27
cdr3_aa: CASIPTGGYGYTF
cdr3_nt: TGTGCCAGCATTCCGACAGGGGGCTATGGCTACACCTTC

clone_size: NA
d_call: NA
j_call: TRBJ1-5
v_call: TRBV5-6
cdr3_aa: CASSLGQQPNQPQHF
cdr3_nt: TGTGCCAGCAGCTTGGGCCAACAGCCCAATCAGCCCCAGCATTTT

clone_size: NA
d_call: TRBD1
j_call: TRBJ1-1
v_call: TRBV30
cdr3_aa: CAWSEAYGTGGFTEAFF
cdr3_nt: TGTGCCTGGAGTGAGGCGTACGGGACAGGGGGATTCACTGAAGCTTTCTTT

clone_size: NA
d_call: NA
j_call: TRBJ2-1
v_call: TRBV5-6
cdr3_aa: CASSFGNEQFF
cdr3_nt: TGTGCCAGCAGCTTCGGCAATGAGCAGTTCTTC

clone_size: once
d_call: TRBD2
j_call: TRBJ2-1
v_call: TRBV4-1
cdr3_aa: CASSQTLAGAALNEQFF
cdr3_nt: TGCGCCAGCAGCCAGACCTTAGCGGGAGCGGCCCTCAATGAGCAGTTCTTC

clone_size: few
d_call: NA
j_call: TRBJ1-2
v_call: TRBV19
cdr3_aa: CASIEVGRTENYGYTF
cdr3_nt: TGTGCCAGTATAGAAGTGGGTCGGACAGAGAACTATGGCTACACCTTC

clone_size: NA
d_call: TRBD1
j_call: TRBJ1-2
v_call: TRBV9
cdr3_aa: CASSVRRDSQGYTF
cdr3_nt: TGTGCCAGCAGCGTAAGGCGGGACAGCCAGGGCTACACCTTC

clone_size: NA
d_call: NA
j_call: TRBJ1-1
v_call: TRBV18
cdr3_aa: CASSRLDSLNTEAFF
cdr3_nt: TGTGCCAGCTCGCGCCTTGACAGCTTGAACACTGAAGCTTTCTTT

clone_size: NA
d_call: NA
j_call: TRBJ1-1
v_call: TRBV7-8
cdr3_aa: CASSRQNMNTEAFF
cdr3_nt: TGTGCCAGCAGTCGACAGAACATGAACACTGAAGCTTTCTTT